This T cell receptor (beta chain) stems from a study of PD-L1 blockade in urothelial cancer. Time point indicated: pretreatment peripheral blood. The method was immunoSEQ multiplex PCR; TCRdb's version includes in-frame clones alone and lacks a portion of them. The table lists roughly 120,000 clones, 84% of them singletons, with about 2.9% in the top ten. Germline-derived CDR1 and CDR2 are SGHNT and YENEEA. This CDR3 region has 12 residues. A word on this clone: Its target is unknown. The junction and the germline gene differ at one end; a read error may be behind it.

Study-wide results and caveats: Below-median TCR clonality that was measured in pretreatment blood predicted better survival.

The rearrangement uses TRBV11-3 and TRBJ1-1; D possibly corresponds to TRBD1 (5 bases). The TCR sequence derives from a middle-aged man with urothelial cancer. Source: PBMCs, taken around atezolizumab (anti-PD-L1) treatment. The DNA for the CDR3 is TGTGCCAGCAGCTTAAACCGGGGGGGGATGAGCTTT. Protein: CASSLNRGGMSF. The whole variable domain, filled in from reference TRBV11-3 and TRBJ1-1, reads EAGVVQSPRYKIIEKKQPVAFWCNPISGHNTLYWYLQNLGQGPELLIRYENEEAVDDSQLPKDRFSAERLKGVDSTLKIQPAELGDSAVYLCASSLNRGGMSFGQGTRLTVV.